Listed below are T cell receptor beta chains from one sample, sequenced in a study of immune characterization of retroperitoneal liposarcoma. TCRdb ran MiXCR on the PCR reads and lists one entry per CDR3 protein. This table holds roughly 9,700 distinct CDR3 sequences, about a quarter found once. The material sequenced was tumor tissue. The source of these receptors is a female donor with retroperitoneal liposarcoma. Each CDR3 is given with its conserved first and last residue. The D gene is left open where the match is weak. For some rows the clone size is stated as once, few or many, or as a class when expanded; others skip it.

d_call	clone_size	v_call	j_call	cdr3_aa	cdr3_nt
.	few	TRBV6-1	TRBJ2-1	CASSEAGSVLEQFF	TGTGCCAGCAGTGAGGCAGGGAGTGTTCTTGAGCAGTTCTTC
.	.	TRBV5-3	TRBJ2-2	CASSLASGTGELFF	TGTGCCAGCAGCTTGGCTTCAGGGACCGGGGAGCTGTTTTTT
.	once	TRBV28	TRBJ1-4	CASSPLDSATNEKLFF	TGTGCCAGCAGTCCTCTTGACAGTGCAACTAATGAAAAACTGTTTTTT
TRBD1	.	TRBV27	TRBJ2-5	CASTSGTAQETQYF	TGTGCCAGCACCTCCGGGACAGCCCAAGAGACCCAGTACTTC
.	.	TRBV5-1	TRBJ2-5	CASSSQGQETQYF	TGCGCCAGCAGCTCACAGGGTCAAGAGACCCAGTACTTC
.	medium-sized	TRBV7-2	TRBJ2-1	CASSLVGGGSHNEQFF	TGTGCCAGCAGCTTAGTCGGCGGAGGGTCTCACAATGAGCAGTTCTTC
.	medium-sized	TRBV6-1	TRBJ2-1	CASRAYSGLEAKNIQFF	TGTGCCAGCAGGGCCTACTCCGGACTCGAGGCCAAAAACATTCAGTTCTTC
TRBD1	.	TRBV6-1	TRBJ2-1	CASGADRGSYEQFF	TGTGCCAGTGGAGCGGACAGGGGATCCTACGAGCAGTTCTTC
TRBD1	many	TRBV6-1	TRBJ1-2	CASSLPGQGTYGYTF	TGTGCCAGCAGCCTCCCGGGACAGGGAACATATGGCTACACCTTC
.	few	TRBV12-3/TRBV12-4	TRBJ2-1	CASRGSGGGDEQFF	TGTGCCAGCAGGGGGTCCGGGGGAGGAGATGAGCAGTTCTTC
.	.	TRBV10-3	TRBJ2-3	CAISRTSTDTQYF	TGTGCCATCAGCAGGACTAGCACAGATACGCAGTATTTT
TRBD2	few	TRBV12-3/TRBV12-4	TRBJ2-7	CASSSKPGGVAYEQYF	TGTGCCAGCAGTTCCAAACCGGGAGGAGTAGCCTACGAGCAGTACTTC
.	many	TRBV7-8	TRBJ2-5	CASSMELGLQETQYF	TGTGCCAGCAGTATGGAGTTGGGACTCCAAGAGACCCAGTACTTC
TRBD2	many	TRBV6-6	TRBJ2-5	CASSYRTSGRQETQYF	TGTGCCAGCAGTTACCGGACTAGCGGGAGACAAGAGACCCAGTACTTC
.	medium-sized	TRBV7-2	TRBJ2-2	CASRRLTGELFF	TGTGCCAGCAGACGCCTAACCGGGGAGCTGTTTTTT
.	many	TRBV11-2	TRBJ2-3	CASSLDRADTQYF	TGTGCCAGCAGCTTAGATCGCGCAGATACGCAGTATTTT
.	.	TRBV10-1	TRBJ1-2	CAGRGGPNYGYTF	TGCGCCGGACGAGGGGGGCCTAACTATGGCTACACCTTC
TRBD2	few	TRBV10-1	TRBJ2-7	CASSPSGSGEQYF	TGCGCCAGCAGTCCGAGCGGGAGCGGCGAGCAGTACTTC
.	many	TRBV6-1	TRBJ2-1	CASSSPGTQFF	TGTGCCAGCAGCAGTCCGGGGACCCAGTTCTTC
.	many	TRBV7-2	TRBJ2-1	CASSWGGEQFF	TGTGCCAGCAGCTGGGGCGGTGAGCAGTTCTTC
.	few	TRBV6-2/TRBV6-3	TRBJ1-2	CATDINRGNGYTF	TGTGCCACCGATATTAATAGGGGAAATGGCTACACCTTC
.	medium-sized	TRBV7-2	TRBJ2-4	CASSYRGAGAKNIQYF	TGTGCCAGCAGCTACCGCGGGGCCGGAGCCAAAAACATTCAGTACTTC
.	medium-sized	TRBV6-6	TRBJ2-1	CASSYLSISSYNEQFF	TGTGCCAGCAGTTACCTCAGCATAAGCTCCTACAATGAGCAGTTCTTC
.	.	TRBV25-1	TRBJ2-1	CASSEPGAETQFF	TGTGCCAGCAGTGAACCCGGGGCGGAGACCCAGTTCTTC
.	many	TRBV7-2	TRBJ1-2	CASSLALRQGLGYTF	TGTGCCAGCAGCTTAGCGCTTCGGCAGGGGTTGGGCTACACCTTC
.	medium-sized	TRBV6-1	TRBJ2-7	CASTPPGGSGSREQYF	TGTGCCAGCACCCCTCCGGGGGGCAGTGGGTCTCGCGAGCAGTACTTC
.	.	TRBV7-8	TRBJ2-3	CASSLAGGGSTDTQYF	TGTGCCAGCAGCTTAGCAGGTGGGGGTAGCACAGATACGCAGTATTTT
.	.	TRBV7-8	TRBJ2-6	CASSLGFGSNVLTF	TGTGCCAGCAGCTTGGGATTTGGTTCCAACGTCCTGACTTTC
.	many	TRBV28	TRBJ2-7	CASIQRGILRYEQYF	TGTGCCAGCATCCAGAGAGGGATTTTAAGGTACGAGCAGTACTTC
.	.	TRBV7-6	TRBJ2-5	CASSPPGRTNEQYF	TGTGCCAGCAGCCCCCCGGGACGGACGAATGAGCAGTACTTC
TRBD1	.	TRBV12-3/TRBV12-4	TRBJ1-6	CASSFTGDGSPLHF	TGTGCCAGCAGTTTCACAGGGGATGGGTCACCCCTCCACTTT
.	.	TRBV7-8	TRBJ1-1	CASSFGGLETEAFF	TGTGCCAGCAGCTTTGGGGGGCTCGAGACTGAAGCTTTCTTT
.	.	TRBV4-3	TRBJ2-7	CASSPPTGDSGEQYF	TGCGCCAGCAGCCCGCCAACAGGGGACTCAGGAGAGCAGTACTTC
.	.	TRBV6-1	TRBJ1-1	CASGRDKGGTEAFF	TGTGCCAGCGGCCGGGACAAGGGAGGGACTGAAGCTTTCTTT
.	few	TRBV28	TRBJ2-7	CASSIFGYYEQYF	TGTGCCAGCAGTATCTTTGGGTACTACGAGCAGTACTTC